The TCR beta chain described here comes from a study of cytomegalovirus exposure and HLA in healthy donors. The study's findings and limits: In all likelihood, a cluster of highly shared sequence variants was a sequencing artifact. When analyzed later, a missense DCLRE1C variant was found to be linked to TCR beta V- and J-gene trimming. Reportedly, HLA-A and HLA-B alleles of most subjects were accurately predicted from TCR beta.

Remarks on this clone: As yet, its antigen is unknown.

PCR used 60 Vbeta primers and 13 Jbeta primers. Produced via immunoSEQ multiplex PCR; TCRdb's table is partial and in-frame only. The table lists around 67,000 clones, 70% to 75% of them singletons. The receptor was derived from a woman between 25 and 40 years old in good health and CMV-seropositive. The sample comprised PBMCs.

The CDR3 DNA follows: TGTGCCAGCAGCCAGGGCCCCTATCAGCCCCAGCATTTT. It translates to CASSQGPYQPQHF. This chain connects TRBV14 to TRBJ1-5; D unclear. Trimming left V 3 bases short and J 5 bases short, with 8 bases between. There are 13 residues in the CDR3. Germline CDR1 is SGHDN and CDR2 is FVKESK.